Presented here are 5 T cell receptor beta chains from one specimen sequenced in a study of PD-1 blockade in classical Hodgkin lymphoma. Sequencing was performed with immunoSEQ multiplex PCR; in TCRdb, only in-frame clones are kept and a portion is missing. The table has some 93,000 clones, about 77% seen once. Time point of the sample: cycle 4 day 1 (C4D1), after 5 to 7 weeks of nivolumab. Every patient experienced relapse after autologous stem cell transplantation, and brentuximab vedotin exposure varied. Here the sequenced sample was peripheral blood mononuclear cells (PBMCs), taken before the fourth cycle of nivolumab. The source is a human donor with classical Hodgkin lymphoma.

The chain employs TRBV7-9 and TRBJ1-4; the match to TRBD1 covers 8 bases. The CDR3 has 13 residues. Trimming removed 5 bases from V and 8 bases from J; junction bases left unmatched: 4. CDR1 and CDR2 from the germline V gene are SEHNR and FQNEAQ (reference sequence). The DNA of the CDR3 is TGTGCCAGCAGCCTGGACAGGGTGGAAAAACTGTTTTTT. It yields the protein CASSLDRVEKLFF.

The chain combines TRBV5-6 with TRBJ2-5; D may be TRBD1 or TRBD2 (5 bases each). V lost 0 bases and J 2 bases, leaving 11 bases between the germline ends. Germline CDR1 is SGHDT and CDR2 is YYEEEE. The CDR3 has 15 amino acids. CDR3 DNA: TGTGCCAGCAGCTTGGCCAGGGACCTTCAAGAGACCCAGTACTTC. Amino acids: CASSLARDLQETQYF.

The chain couples TRBV11-2 to TRBJ2-1, with 9 bases aligning to TRBD2. CDR1 is SGHAT and CDR2 is FQNNGV in the germline V gene. With 7 bases clipped from V and 2 bases from J, the junction kept 6 bases outside the gene matches. This CDR3 spans 15 amino acids. CDR3 loop: CASTGTSPAYNEQFF. CDR3 bases: TGTGCCAGCACCGGGACTAGCCCGGCCTACAATGAGCAGTTCTTC.

The chain recombines TRBV18 with TRBJ2-7; D is possibly TRBD2 (7 bases). The CDR3 runs 14 residues. Germline V gene sequence: CDR1 KGHSH, CDR2 LQKENI. The germline V and J ends were trimmed by 8 bases and 7 bases, with 21 bases remaining between them. The CDR3 sequence is CASRLGGRTGEQYF. In nucleotides, the CDR3 is TGTGCCAGCCGCCTCGGGGGGCGGACGGGAGAGCAGTACTTC.

The rearrangement joins TRBV9 to TRBJ2-3, with D hard to call. The CDR3 contains 15 residues. Germline CDR1 SGDLS, CDR2 YYNGEE. V lost 0 bases to trimming and J lost 2 bases, with 10 bases between them. CDR3 sequence: CASSVDAATTDTQYF. The CDR3 DNA reads TGTGCCAGCAGCGTAGATGCAGCTACCACAGATACGCAGTATTTT.